This TCR beta chain originates from a study of blood T cell repertoires in COVID-19. The overall study: PBMCs, B-cell-depleted T cells, or T cells were the source of the cDNA or gDNA that made up the material.

The CDR3 spans 15 residues. Germline V CDR1 and CDR2: SGHNT, YYREEE (reference sequence). With V trimmed by 2 bases and J by 4 bases, 8 bases remained unmatched. The table came from immunoSEQ multiplex PCR; TCRdb's copy has only in-frame clones and leaves some out. The data show some 20,000 clones, about 91% seen once. J is TRBJ2-5 and V is TRBV5-4; TRBD2 matches at 7 bases. The sequenced sample consisted of peripheral blood. The TCR originated in a human donor in a cohort sampled during active COVID-19. The donor label of this sample is uncertain. Written as DNA, the CDR3 is TGTGCCAGCAGCTTCGGGAATAGCGGGTCAGAGACCCAGTACTTC. Translation: CASSFGNSGSETQYF.